The subject of this entry is one T cell receptor beta chain. Its antigen is undetermined. The entry originates in a study of cytomegalovirus exposure and HLA in healthy donors. Study conclusions and caveats: Most TCR sequences were rare, but some public TCRs occurred in many donors. Associated with HLA alleles at 0.05 false discovery rate in a later analysis were 16,951 TCR beta sequences. Researchers counted around 180 TCR beta chains as cytomegalovirus-associated. Later analysis associated a missense DCLRE1C variant with TCR beta V- and J-gene trimming.

V lost 0 bases and J lost 4, with 9 bases in between. The germline gives CDR1 GTSNPN, CDR2 SVGIG (reference sequence). The CDR3 consists of 13 residues. The PCR employed 60 Vbeta primers together with 13 Jbeta primers. Sequencing used immunoSEQ multiplex PCR; TCRdb keeps in-frame clones, though not all of them. The sample yields fewer than 45,000 clones, more than 80% seen once. Sequencing was carried out using PBMCs. The receptor comes from a male donor in good health and CMV-seronegative. The V call is TRBV30, the J call TRBJ1-2; no clear D. The CDR3 sequence is CAWSVEFSYGYTF. The DNA for the CDR3 is TGTGCCTGGAGTGTGGAGTTTTCCTATGGCTACACCTTC.